In this sample, the clone carrying this TCR beta chain turned up many times. TCRdb fed the RT-PCR reads into MiXCR, producing one record per CDR3 protein. The table shows around 200,000 distinct CDR3 sequences, with around two fifths occurring only once. V lost 1 base, J lost 10 bases, and 11 bases lay in between. Germline CDR1 is ENHRY and CDR2 is SYGVKD. The CDR3 is 14 residues long. These data originate in a study of patients and donors after allogeneic stem cell transplantation. The chain is built from TRBV10-3 and TRBJ1-6; D not certain. This TCR derives from a human donor who was either an allogeneic HSCT recipient or a stem cell or donor lymphocyte infusion donor (not recorded which). It is not recorded whose cells these are; they may come from a transplant donor. The sequencing input was blood, either unsorted or a sorted T cell fraction (not recorded which). CDR3 sequence reads: CAISELGRYSPLHF. CDR3 DNA sequence: TGTGCCATCAGTGAGTTGGGCCGTTACTCACCCCTCCACTTT.